A single sample gave rise to the 21 T cell receptor beta chains below, sequenced in a study of T cell repertoires in cytomegalovirus infection (dated by TCRdb to the late 2010s). The listed sequencing device is Illumina HiSeq 1500. Clones were called with MiXCR by TCRdb after fastp trimmed the public reads at Q25, and only in-frame beta chains were retained. Entries are consolidated by CDR3 protein sequence, retaining the most common genes and DNA. The sample yields around 450,000 distinct CDR3 sequences; roughly 30% were counted once. The ten largest make up approximately 15% of the sample. The source material was PBMCs. The receptor set was obtained from a human donor in good health (CMV status not recorded). Some clones in this sample may be carry-over from other donors' samples.

This clonotype was recorded a few times. The chain carries TRBV12-3 or TRBV12-4 and TRBJ1-6; TRBD1 might be the D (6 bases). Trimming shortened V by 3 bases and J by 8 bases, and 11 bases separated the two germline ends. The CDR3 is made up of 14 amino acids. The CDR3 DNA sequence: TGTGCCAGCAGTTTGACAGGCAAGGATTCACCCCTCCACTTT. Encoded protein: CASSLTGKDSPLHF.

V gene TRBV4-1 combines with J gene TRBJ1-1; D remains ambiguous. CDR3 length equals 13 residues. V gave up 0 bases and J gave up 10 bases, with 12 bases separating them. Germline CDR1 MGHRA, CDR2 YSYEKL. The CDR3 region has the DNA TGCGCCAGCAGCCAAGATGCGCAGGCTGGAGCTTTCTTT. Its protein is CASSQDAQAGAFF.

The rearrangement uses TRBV7-9 and TRBJ1-5; perhaps TRBD1 as D (5 bases). The CDR3 extends over 15 amino acids. Between the trimmed V and J ends, which lost 4 bases and 11 bases, there was a span of 21 bases. Germline V CDR1 and CDR2: SEHNR, FQNEAQ (reference sequence). The CDR3 DNA reads as TGTGCCAGCAGCTCTGAGGGCAGGGAGGGGAACACCCAGCATTTT. Translated: CASSSEGREGNTQHF.

The V call is TRBV11-2, the J call TRBJ2-7; 7 nucleotides match TRBD1. CDR3 size: 15 residues. With 0 bases clipped from V and 7 bases from J, the junction kept 9 bases outside the gene matches. In germline, CDR1 is SGHAT, CDR2 FQNNGV. The DNA for the CDR3 is TGTGCCAGCAGCTTAGACTGGACAGGCCTTAGAGAGCAGTACTTC. This codes for CASSLDWTGLREQYF.

This clonotype appeared a few times. The gene calls are TRBV19 and TRBJ2-7; D is unresolved. Trimming shortened V by 11 bases and J by 11 bases, and 13 bases separated the two germline ends. Germline CDR1 is LNHDA and CDR2 is SQIVND (reference sequence). This CDR3 is 9 amino acids long. The CDR3 DNA is TGTGCCGGATGGCCTGGGGAGTACTTC. Translation gives CAGWPGEYF.

This clonotype appeared a few times. The chain uses TRBV6-2 or TRBV6-3 and TRBJ2-7, with 11 bases lining up with TRBD2. Germline assignment: CDR1 MNHEY and CDR2 SVGEGT. The CDR3 contains 18 residues. Trimming cost V 3 bases and J 0 bases; bases outside gene matches: 10. CDR3 sequence (DNA): TGTGCCAGCAGTTATGGTACCGGGACTAGCGGTTCCTCCTACGAGCAGTACTTC. Translated: CASSYGTGTSGSSYEQYF.

The chain combines TRBV4-1 with TRBJ2-3, with D unresolved. CDR1 is MGHRA and CDR2 is YSYEKL in the germline V gene. V shed 1 base and J shed 0 bases, with 14 bases lying between them. This CDR3 has 17 amino acids. CDR3 coding DNA: TGCGCCAGCAGCCAAGTAGTGAGGACCTCTAGCACAGATACGCAGTATTTT. This translates into CASSQVVRTSSTDTQYF.

The rearrangement joins TRBV20-1 to TRBJ1-4; perhaps TRBD1 as D (6 bases). From germline, CDR1 is DFQATT and CDR2 SNEGSKA (reference sequence). The CDR3 totals 16 residues. Trimming took 6 bases from V and 2 from J, leaving 19 bases between them. CDR3 nucleotides: TGCAGTGCCGGGACAAAAGGGGGTTTGACTAATGAAAAACTGTTTTTT. This codes for CSAGTKGGLTNEKLFF.

This chain joins TRBV19 and TRBJ2-2; 7 bases fit TRBD1. V gave up 7 bases and J gave up 1 base; unmatched junction bases: 18. CDR3 length: 19 amino acids. CDR1 LNHDA and CDR2 SQIVND come from the germline V gene (reference sequence). The CDR3 here is CASTVLVDRWPMNTGELFF. As DNA, the CDR3 is TGTGCCAGTACCGTATTAGTGGACAGGTGGCCCATGAACACCGGGGAGCTGTTTTTT.

V gene TRBV6-2 or TRBV6-3 combines with J gene TRBJ1-3; TRBD1 is a possible D gene (6 bases). The germline CDR1 and CDR2 sequences are MNHEY and SVGEGT. V gave up 4 bases and J gave up 4 bases, with 14 bases separating them. The CDR3 is 15 amino acids. The DNA of the CDR3 is TGTGCCAGCAGTTCCATCCGGACAGACGGAAACACCATATATTTT. Its protein product is CASSSIRTDGNTIYF.

The V gene is TRBV19, the J gene TRBJ1-1, with D unclear. The CDR3 is 16 residues long. The V gene lost 7 bases and the J gene lost 2 bases, with 20 bases spanning the gap. Per germline, CDR1 LNHDA and CDR2 SQIVND (reference sequence). This CDR3 is CASITQRRRANTEAFF. DNA for the CDR3: TGTGCCAGTATTACCCAACGGCGACGGGCAAACACTGAAGCTTTCTTT.

This clonotype was detected only a few times. The chain uses TRBV12-3 or TRBV12-4 and TRBJ2-2; D unresolved. The CDR3 is made up of 14 amino acids. V was cut by 6 bases and J by 4 bases, with 12 bases left in between. The CDR3 region is CASSPSPATGELFF. The CDR3 coding sequence is TGTGCCAGCAGCCCCTCCCCGGCCACCGGGGAGCTGTTTTTT.

The J gene is TRBJ2-1, the V gene TRBV6-5; 8 bases fit TRBD1. The CDR3 spans 16 residues. From germline, CDR1 is MNHEY and CDR2 SVGAGI. After removal of 4 bases from V and 7 bases from J, the junction contained 12 bases not matched to a gene. The chain's CDR3 is CASSWAGQGARNEQFF. Written as DNA, the CDR3 is TGTGCCAGCAGTTGGGCCGGGCAGGGGGCGCGAAATGAGCAGTTCTTC.

A few counts support this clonotype. The J gene is TRBJ2-6, the V gene TRBV4-3; 7 positions match TRBD1. The CDR3 is 17 residues long. V shed 0 bases and J 4 bases; nucleotides not matched to a gene: 6. CDR1 LGHNA and CDR2 YSLEER come from the germline V gene. The CDR3 bases are TGCGCCAGCAGCCAAGATTCGACAGGGTCCGGGGCCAACGTCCTGACTTTC. It codes for CASSQDSTGSGANVLTF.

This clonotype was found many times. V gene TRBV4-1 combines with J gene TRBJ2-7; perhaps TRBD2 as D (6 bases). The germline V gene has CDR1 MGHRA and CDR2 YSYEKL. The CDR3 consists of 14 residues. Trimming left V 7 bases short and J 3 bases short, with 16 bases between. CDR3 sequence: CASTRRDGNYEQYF. The CDR3 bases are TGCGCCAGCACTCGGCGGGACGGTAACTACGAGCAGTACTTC.

The chain links TRBV6-5 to TRBJ2-3; 9 bases match TRBD2. CDR3 size: 16 residues. The germline V gene encodes CDR1 MNHEY and CDR2 SVGAGI. Losses at the gene ends were 2 bases for V and 2 bases for J; bases not matched to a gene: 5. For the CDR3, the DNA is TGTGCCAGCAGTTACGAGGCGGGGGGGCACACAGATACGCAGTATTTT. Amino acid sequence: CASSYEAGGHTDTQYF.

This chain joins TRBV29-1 and TRBJ2-5; D possibly uses TRBD1 or TRBD2 (6 bases each). Trimming removed 4 bases at V and 0 bases at J, with 9 bases between. CDR3 length equals 13 residues. Germline loops: CDR1 SQVTM, CDR2 ANQGSEA. CDR3: CSVAGAYQETQYF. CDR3 coding DNA: TGCAGCGTTGCGGGGGCGTACCAAGAGACCCAGTACTTC.

This clonotype appeared many times. This sequence joins TRBV12-5 and TRBJ2-3; D remains unclear. The CDR3 loop spans 12 amino acids. Germline-derived CDR1 and CDR2 are LGHNT and FRNRAP. The V and J ends lost 3 bases and 10 bases respectively, with 11 bases between them. Written as DNA, the CDR3 is TGTGCTAGTGGTTTAAATCCAGAAGCGCAGTATTTT. Translating it yields CASGLNPEAQYF.

This chain uses TRBV12-3 or TRBV12-4 with TRBJ2-3; 11 bases are a match to TRBD2. The junction had 14 bases not matched to a gene; V was cut back by 6 bases and J by 6 bases. This CDR3 comprises 17 residues. This CDR3 is CASRAGLAGWRPDTQYF. CDR3 sequence (DNA): TGTGCCAGCAGGGCCGGACTAGCGGGTTGGAGGCCGGATACGCAGTATTTT.

The chain joins TRBV7-6 to TRBJ2-5; D gene unclear. The CDR3 loop spans 15 amino acids. Germline V gene sequence: CDR1 SGHVS, CDR2 FNYEAQ. The ends were cut back, 2 bases at V and 1 base at J, with 11 bases in the middle. CDR3 in amino acids: CASSLSEAAQETQYF. CDR3 DNA: TGTGCCAGCAGCTTATCAGAGGCGGCCCAAGAGACCCAGTACTTC.

The chain recombines TRBV5-4 with TRBJ2-4; 9 bases are shared with TRBD1. CDR1 is SGHNT, CDR2 YYREEE, per germline (reference sequence). This CDR3 region has 17 residues. With 4 bases clipped from V and 0 bases from J, the junction kept 8 bases outside the gene matches. CDR3 coding DNA: TGTGCCAGCAGCGAGGGACAGGGAGGTCTAGCCAAAAACATTCAGTACTTC. Amino acid sequence: CASSEGQGGLAKNIQYF.